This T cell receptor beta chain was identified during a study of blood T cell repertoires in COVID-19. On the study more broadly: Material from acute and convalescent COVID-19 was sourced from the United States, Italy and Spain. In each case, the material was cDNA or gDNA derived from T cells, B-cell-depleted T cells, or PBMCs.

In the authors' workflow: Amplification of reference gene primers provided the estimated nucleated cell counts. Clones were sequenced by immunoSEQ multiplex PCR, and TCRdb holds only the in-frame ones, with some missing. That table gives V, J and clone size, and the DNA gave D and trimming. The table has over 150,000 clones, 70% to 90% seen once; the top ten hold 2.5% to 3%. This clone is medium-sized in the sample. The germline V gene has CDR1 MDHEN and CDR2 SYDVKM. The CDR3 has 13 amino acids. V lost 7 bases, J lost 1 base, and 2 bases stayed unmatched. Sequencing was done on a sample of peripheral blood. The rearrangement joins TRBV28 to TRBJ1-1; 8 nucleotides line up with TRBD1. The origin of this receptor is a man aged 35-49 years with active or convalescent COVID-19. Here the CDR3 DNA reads TGTGCCAGCACGGACAGGGAGAACACTGAAGCTTTCTTT. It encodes CASTDRENTEAFF.